The 13 T cell receptor beta chains presented below share a single source sample, sequenced in a study of blood T cell repertoires in COVID-19. Some clones are missing from TCRdb's copy, which holds only in-frame ones; the method was immunoSEQ multiplex PCR. The sample lists approximately 130,000 clones; just under 85% were seen once. What was sequenced was peripheral blood. The receptors were gathered from a human donor in a cohort sampled during active COVID-19.

This clone occurred once. V is TRBV3-1 (or the pseudogene TRBV3-2) and J is TRBJ2-3; 10 nucleotides agree with TRBD2. J gave up 3 bases and V 0 bases, and 9 bases lay outside the gene matches. CDR3 length: 18 residues. The germline V gene has CDR1 LGHDT and CDR2 YNNKEL (reference sequence). CDR3 sequence (DNA): TGTGCCAGCAGCCAAGATCCGGCTAGCGGGGGCGTTACAGATACGCAGTATTTT. This codes for CASSQDPASGGVTDTQYF.

The gene calls are TRBV11-2 and TRBJ2-7, with D possibly matching TRBD1 (6 bases). The V end lost 0 bases, the J end lost 2 bases, and 11 bases lay between the germline ends. Germline V gives CDR1 SGHAT, CDR2 FQNNGV. This CDR3 comprises 15 residues. CDR3: CASSLEKGGTYEQYF. CDR3 in DNA: TGTGCCAGCAGCTTAGAGAAAGGGGGTACCTACGAGCAGTACTTC.

The J gene is TRBJ2-1, the V gene TRBV9; 14 bases line up with TRBD2. The V and J ends lost 4 bases and 7 bases, in that order; junction bases with no gene match: 7. CDR3 length equals 16 residues. Germline V CDR1 and CDR2: SGDLS, YYNGEE. The DNA for the CDR3 is TGTGCCAGCAGCACCCGGACTAGCGGGGGGCGGAATGAGCAGTTCTTC. Translation: CASSTRTSGGRNEQFF.

V usage is TRBV6-5 and J usage is TRBJ1-2; 8 bases are shared with TRBD1. The V gene's germline CDR1 is MNHEY and CDR2 SVGAGI. V dropped 9 bases and J dropped 3; count of bases not matched to a gene: 6. This CDR3 comprises 13 residues. The CDR3: CARSRGRDYGYTF. The CDR3 nucleotides are TGTGCCAGGTCCAGGGGGCGCGACTATGGCTACACCTTC.

This chain uses TRBV6-2 or TRBV6-3 with TRBJ2-6; D not certain. V was clipped by 3 bases and J by 4 bases, with 13 bases between them. The CDR3 has 16 residues. Germline values: CDR1 MNHEY, CDR2 SVGEGT. The CDR3 DNA is TGTGCCAGCAGTTATAGAGGATTTGGAGGGGCCAACGTCCTGACTTTC. Amino acids: CASSYRGFGGANVLTF.

This chain links TRBV6-5 with TRBJ2-7; D is perhaps TRBD2 (5 bases). Per germline, CDR1 MNHEY and CDR2 SVGAGI. This CDR3 region has 13 residues. Trimming left V 7 bases short and J 0 bases short, with 10 bases between. CDR3 loop: CASTLDYSYEQYF. The CDR3 DNA reads as TGTGCCAGCACCCTCGACTACTCCTACGAGCAGTACTTC.

The CDR3 DNA follows: TGTGCCAGCAGCTTAAATAGCGGGGGGGCCCACAATGAGCAGTTCTTC. Translated, it gives CASSLNSGGAHNEQFF. This chain connects TRBV11-1 to TRBJ2-1, with 11 nucleotides matching TRBD2. From germline, CDR1 is SGHAT and CDR2 FQDESV (reference sequence). With 2 bases clipped from V and 5 bases from J, the junction kept 5 bases outside the gene matches. The CDR3 runs 16 residues.

Details on this clone: An end of the junction does not agree with germline; a read error may underlie this. The chain is built from TRBV3-1 (or the pseudogene TRBV3-2) and TRBJ2-1, with 10 nucleotides matching TRBD2. Germline CDR1 reads LGHDT; CDR2 reads YNNKEL (reference sequence). The CDR3 sequence is 15 residues long. Here the CDR3 DNA reads TGTGCCAGCACCCAAGCTAGCGGGGGCTCCAATGAGCAGTTCTTC. Translating it yields CASTQASGGSNEQFF.

The rearrangement uses TRBV13 and TRBJ2-3, with 10 bases that match TRBD1. Germline CDR1 reads PRHDT; CDR2 reads FYEKMQ (reference sequence). CDR3 length equals 17 residues. The junction had 13 bases not matched to a gene; V was cut back by 5 bases and J by 5 bases. The CDR3 region is CASSAEKRQGAKDTQYF. CDR3 bases: TGTGCCAGCAGCGCGGAAAAAAGACAGGGGGCAAAAGATACGCAGTATTTT.

This rearrangement joins TRBV6-6 to TRBJ1-3; D remains ambiguous. Germline V gene sequence: CDR1 MNHNY, CDR2 SVGAGI (reference sequence). The CDR3 has 15 residues. V dropped 3 bases and J dropped 0 bases, with 9 bases sitting between them. The CDR3 DNA reads as TGTGCCAGCAGTTATGGGCAGGACTCTGGAAACACCATATATTTT. Protein: CASSYGQDSGNTIYF.

This clone has only a few counts. The chain carries TRBV4-2 and TRBJ2-2; 7 bases match TRBD2. Germline CDR1 and CDR2: LGHNA and YNFKEQ. The V segment lost 6 bases and the J segment 3 bases; nucleotides outside the gene matches: 4. The CDR3 spans 14 residues. CDR3: CASRTSSYTGELFF. The CDR3 DNA reads TGTGCCAGCAGGACTAGCAGCTACACCGGGGAGCTGTTTTTT.

The chain has TRBV3-1 (or the pseudogene TRBV3-2) and TRBJ1-5; 11 nucleotides align to TRBD1. Germline V gene lookup returns CDR1 LGHDT and CDR2 YNNKEL (reference sequence). The CDR3 covers 14 residues. The V gene end was trimmed by 7 bases and the J gene end by 6 bases; junction bases not matched to a gene: 5. CDR3: CASTSGTGGQPQHF. The DNA of the CDR3 is TGTGCCAGCACCTCCGGGACAGGGGGTCAGCCCCAGCATTTT.

The genes are TRBV9 and TRBJ2-3, with TRBD2 identical over 10 bases. V trimming: 1 base; J trimming: 3 bases; junction bases outside the gene matches: 8. This CDR3 region has 17 residues. Germline loops: CDR1 SGDLS, CDR2 YYNGEE. CDR3 loop: CASSVSGGASVTDTQYF. Here the CDR3 DNA reads TGTGCCAGCAGCGTAAGCGGGGGGGCGTCTGTAACAGATACGCAGTATTTT. Together with reference TRBV9 and TRBJ2-3, the CDR3 gives the full variable domain: DSGVTQTPKHLITATGQRVTLRCSPRSGDLSVYWYQQSLDQGLQFLIQYYNGEERAKGNILERFSAQQFPDLHSELNLSSLELGDSALYFCASSVSGGASVTDTQYFGPGTRLTVL.